Here is one T cell receptor (beta chain) with its context. CDR1 MRHNA and CDR2 SNTAGT come from the germline V gene. V lost 0 bases and J lost 6; bases outside the gene matches: 1. CDR3 length: 16 amino acids. This sample is drawn from a study of T cell responses to AZD1222 COVID-19 vaccine. Profiling relied on immunoSEQ multiplex PCR, and the TCRdb table lists in-frame clones only, not all of them. The sample shows approximately 100,000 clones, about 87% of them seen only once. This TCR derives from an adult in good health. V is TRBV6-4 and J is TRBJ2-1; 14 bases are a match to TRBD2. Source: peripheral blood, taken on day 0 of AZD1222 vaccination. The CDR3 DNA reads TGTGCCAGCAGTGACTCGGGACTAGCGGGGGTCAATGAGCAGTTCTTC. This encodes CASSDSGLAGVNEQFF.